This T cell receptor (beta chain) appears in the sequencing data of a study of blood T cell repertoires in COVID-19. The CDR3 loop spans 16 amino acids. From germline, CDR1 is SGHVS and CDR2 FQNEAQ. Trimming pared 5 bases from V and 0 bases from J, leaving 14 bases between. The assay was immunoSEQ multiplex PCR, and TCRdb's table has in-frame clones only and misses some. This sample has hundreds of thousands of clones; roughly 88% occur once, and the top ten carry roughly 2%. The sequencing input was PBMCs or T cells enriched from blood (not recorded which). The genes are TRBV7-8 and TRBJ1-5; D uncertain. This sequence was found in a woman in her 40s with acute COVID-19. The CDR3 sequence is CASSPYPGNSNQPQHF. CDR3 sequence (DNA): TGTGCCAGCAGCCCTTACCCAGGCAATAGCAATCAGCCCCAGCATTTT.